This T cell receptor (beta chain) was obtained from a study of OX40 agonist ivuxolimab in advanced cancers. Study-wide results and caveats: The study found that CD8+ T cells averaged more expanded clones than CD4+. There was clonal expansion of CD4+ and CD8+ blood T cells by week 6 at 0.1 to 3.0 mg/kg.

This clone has only a few counts. The antigen remains unidentified. Researchers took blood at baseline, on cycle 4 day 1, and on cycle 7 day 1. Some clones are missing from TCRdb's copy, which holds only in-frame ones; the method was immunoSEQ multiplex PCR. The sample lists approximately 47,000 clones, more than 75% seen once, with over 1.5% in the top ten. The sequences come from CD4+ or CD8+ T cells sorted from blood, collected in a trial of the OX40 agonist ivuxolimab. This TCR was sampled from an adult with an advanced solid tumor such as melanoma, head and neck, liver or kidney cancer.

This CDR3 reads CATEQGLEQYF. CDR3 coding DNA: TGTGCCACTGAACAGGGGCTCGAGCAGTACTTC. The chain is built from TRBV10-3 and TRBJ2-7; TRBD1 matches at 7 bases. CDR3 length equals 11 residues. Germline-derived CDR1 and CDR2 are ENHRY and SYGVKD. V was clipped by 10 bases and J by 6 bases; unmatched bases: 6.